The 4 T cell receptor beta chains in this list originate from one sample, sequenced in a study of cytomegalovirus exposure and HLA in healthy donors. Amplification used 60 Vbeta primers and 13 Jbeta primers. Repertoires were generated with immunoSEQ multiplex PCR, while TCRdb's copy carries only in-frame clones and drops some. The repertoire consists of 100,000 to 150,000 clones, with less than 80% occurring once and the leading ten covering more than 2.5%. Material: PBMCs. All receptors derive from a woman aged 50 to 65 in good health and CMV-seronegative.

The genes are TRBV5-1 and TRBJ2-5; TRBD2 matches 9 bases. The J call may be faulty, since TRBJ2-7 better matches the DNA end. Per germline, CDR1 SGHRS and CDR2 YFSETQ. The CDR3 loop spans 21 amino acids. CDR3: CASSRDSRNRAGGLVGYEQYF. The CDR3, as DNA: TGCGCCAGCAGCCGGGACAGTAGAAATAGAGCGGGAGGTTTGGTCGGCTACGAGCAGTACTTC.

The rearrangement uses TRBV7-2 and TRBJ2-3; D is perhaps TRBD2 (6 bases). This CDR3 has 15 amino acids. Germline-derived CDR1 and CDR2 are SGHTA and FQGNSA. V lost 2 bases and J 4 bases, leaving 13 bases between the germline ends. CDR3 nucleotide sequence: TGTGCCAGCAGCTTATCCCCTAGCGCCCCAGATACGCAGTATTTT. It is translated as CASSLSPSAPDTQYF.

This clone was picked up a small number of times. This chain uses TRBV6-5 with TRBJ2-1; 11 nucleotides line up with TRBD1. Germline-derived CDR1 and CDR2 are MNHEY and SVGAGI. With 8 bases clipped from V and 4 bases from J, the junction kept 4 bases outside the gene matches. The CDR3 is 14 amino acids. The CDR3 loop reads CASGGTGGYNEQFF. The CDR3 DNA is TGTGCCAGCGGGGGGACAGGGGGTTACAATGAGCAGTTCTTC.

The chain combines TRBV5-4 with TRBJ1-3; TRBD1 matches at 8 bases. The CDR3 runs 14 residues. The J segment lost 3 bases and the V segment lost 4 bases, leaving 3 bases of the junction unmatched. CDR1 and CDR2 from the germline V gene are SGHNT and YYREEE (reference sequence). The CDR3 DNA follows: TGTGCCAGCAGCCACGACAGGGGTGGAAACACCATATATTTT. Residues: CASSHDRGGNTIYF.